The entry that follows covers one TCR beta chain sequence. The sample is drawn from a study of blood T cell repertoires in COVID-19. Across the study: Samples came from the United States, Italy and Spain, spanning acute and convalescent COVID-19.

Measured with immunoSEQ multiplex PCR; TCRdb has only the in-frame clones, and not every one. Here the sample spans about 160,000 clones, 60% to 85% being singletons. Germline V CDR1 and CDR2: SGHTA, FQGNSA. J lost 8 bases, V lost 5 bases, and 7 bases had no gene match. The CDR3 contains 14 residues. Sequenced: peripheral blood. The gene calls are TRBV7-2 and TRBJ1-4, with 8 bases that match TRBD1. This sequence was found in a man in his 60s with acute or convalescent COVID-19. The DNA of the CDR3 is TGTGCCAGCAGCCTCGGACAGGGAACCGAAAAACTGTTTTTT. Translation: CASSLGQGTEKLFF.